This section outlines one T cell receptor (beta chain) sequence together with its context. Antigen: not known. The data originate from a study of T cell responses to AZD1222 COVID-19 vaccine. Study-level information: Second-dose intervals near 4 or 12 weeks were combined. Whole-study results and caveats: Repertoire sampling happened only post peak T cell response. Spike-wide vaccine-associated CD4 TCRs dominated at 160-218 and 743-854. Per reports, nearly half of all spike-specific TCRs target regions that are unmutated in variants.

Germline V gene data show CDR1 as SGHNT and CDR2 as YENEEA. Between the trimmed V and J ends, which lost 1 base and 6 bases, there was a span of 12 bases. The CDR3 is 15 amino acids. The method was immunoSEQ multiplex PCR; TCRdb's version includes in-frame clones alone and lacks a portion of them. Here the sample spans around 140,000 clones, 85% to 95% being singletons. The chain combines TRBV11-3 with TRBJ1-4; D possibly corresponds to TRBD1 (5 bases). The sequence came from an adult in good health. Sequenced here: peripheral blood, sampled on day 0 of AZD1222 vaccination. The CDR3 sequence is CASSLVGGKDEKLFF. As DNA, the CDR3 is TGTGCCAGCAGCTTAGTTGGGGGGAAGGATGAAAAACTGTTTTTT.